This T cell receptor (beta chain) was observed in a study of molecular identifiers for immune sequencing clone quantification. TCRdb reanalysed the PCR reads using MiXCR and keeps one entry per CDR3 protein. The sample consists of hundreds of thousands of distinct CDR3 sequences, just under 20% of them appearing once. This clonotype was counted ten times or more. The V gene's germline CDR1 is LNHDA and CDR2 SQIVND (reference sequence). The CDR3 contains 16 residues. Between the trimmed V and J ends, which lost 3 bases and 0 bases, there was a span of 14 bases. The specimen was naive CD8+ T cells from blood, with Jurkat cell RNA spiked in. The subset: FACS-sorted CD8+CD4-CCR7+CD45RA+ naive T cells. The receptor's source is a human donor in good health. Some libraries in this study had Jurkat cell RNA spiked in. The V call is TRBV19, the J call TRBJ1-1; possible D gene TRBD1, 6 bases. The CDR3 protein is CASSMRGGLVNTEAFF. DNA for the CDR3: TGTGCCAGTAGTATGAGGGGGGGGCTTGTGAACACTGAAGCTTTCTTT. The whole variable domain, remainder taken from reference TRBV19 and TRBJ1-1, is DGGITQSPKYLFRKEGQNVTLSCEQNLNHDAMYWYRQDPGQGLRLIYYSQIVNDFQKGDIAEGYSVSREKKESFPLTVTSAQKNPTAFYLCASSMRGGLVNTEAFFGQGTRLTVV.